This passage covers 21 T cell receptor delta chains from one sample sequenced in a study of gamma-delta chains in newborns, infants, children (dated by TCRdb to the late 2010s). TCRdb shows the sequencer as Illumina MiSeq. Via CATT, TCRdb reprocessed the public reads, and rows with identical DNA were then joined. The table for this sample lists 700 to 800 delta-chain clones; roughly 1% of them were counted only once. The ten largest clonotypes hold around 34% of the sample. Sample: blood. These receptors were collected from a child in good health.

This clone was observed a few times. This likely came from a read error, as a far larger clone is one base away. The V and J genes are TRDV2 and TRDJ3; unclear D gene. In germline, CDR1 is GEAIGNYY, CDR2 EKD. The CDR3 length is 21 residues. Written as DNA, the CDR3 is TGTGCCTGTGACACCGTTGTAGCTGAGTTGGCGAGCTCCCGGGACACCCGACAGATGTTTTTC. This encodes CACDTVVAELASSRDTRQMFF.

With respect to this clone: Only one base separates this from a far larger clonotype, so it likely reflects a read error. V and J are TRDV1 and TRDJ1; TRDD3 is a possible D gene (6 bases). CDR1 TSWWSYY and CDR2 QGS come from the germline V gene. The CDR3 is made up of 25 amino acids. Trimming removed 1 base at V and 0 bases at J, with 39 bases between. CDR3 DNA sequence: TGTGCTCTTGGGGAACCTCGACCCGCTACTACGGGCTGGAGGATACTCCAAACGTACACCGATAAACTCATCTTT. Translation: CALGEPRPATTGWRILQTYTDKLIF.

This clone has more than one count but fewer than ten. A far larger clone differs by one base, so this is likely a read error. The same CDR3 also results from other DNA sequences found in this sample. The chain combines TRDV2 with TRDJ1, with 7 nucleotides matching TRDD3. This CDR3 is 22 amino acids long. Germline V gene data show CDR1 as GEAIGNYY and CDR2 as EKD. CDR3 amino acids: CACDTLLLGTIPLAPYTDKLIF. The CDR3 DNA sequence: TGCGCCTGTGACACCCTTTTACTGGGGACAATCCCTCTGGCTCCGTACACCGATAAACTCATCTTT.

By proportion, this clone is medium-sized. One base separates it from a far larger clone, so it is likely a read error. CDR3 loop: CACDAVLGDTLSWDTRQMFF. As DNA, the CDR3 is TGTGCCTGTGACGCCGTACTGGGGGATACGCTTTCCTGGGACACCCGACAGATGTTTTTC. The chain joins TRDV2 to TRDJ3; TRDD3 aligns across 13 bases. V lost 3 bases and J lost 1; bases outside the gene matches: 8. CDR3 size: 20 residues. Germline V gene data show CDR1 as GEAIGNYY and CDR2 as EKD.

Regarding this clone: Given a far larger clone just one base away, this is likely a sequencing read error. The sample holds other DNA sequences that translate to the same CDR3. The CDR3 loop is CACDTLPSPSVLGDTRWTDKLIF. The DNA of the CDR3 is TGTGCCTGTGACACGCTTCCCTCCCCCTCCGTACTGGGGGATACGAGATGGACCGATAAGCTCATCTTT. The chain uses TRDV2 and TRDJ1; 13 nucleotides agree with TRDD3. Germline loops: CDR1 GEAIGNYY, CDR2 EKD. The CDR3 is made up of 23 amino acids.

In this sample, this clone turned up a few times. It differs at one base from a far larger clone, so likely a read error. The DNA for the CDR3 is TGTGCCTGTGACACCGGGGATCACCGGGGGTACACCGATAAACTCATCTTT. Its translation is CACDTGDHRGYTDKLIF. The chain combines TRDV2 with TRDJ1; a weak D match, TRDD3 (6 bases). V was cut by 0 bases and J by 0 bases, with 16 bases left in between. Germline-derived CDR1 and CDR2 are GEAIGNYY and EKD. The CDR3 length is 17 residues.

This clone appeared a few times. Given a far larger clone just one base away, this is likely a sequencing read error. The chain has TRDV1 and TRDJ1; 8 positions match TRDD3. CDR3 length equals 26 residues. V shed 0 bases and J 0 bases; nucleotides not matched to a gene: 33. The germline V gene has CDR1 TSWWSYY and CDR2 QGS. As DNA, the CDR3 is TGTGCTCTTGGGGAACTGAGATCCTTCTTACACACCCTCTACTGGGGGGAGCGCTTCTACACCGATAAACTCATCTTT. Its translation: CALGELRSFLHTLYWGERFYTDKLIF.

The rearrangement joins TRDV2 to TRDJ1; 9 bases line up with TRDD3. The V gene end was trimmed by 0 bases and the J gene end by 1 base; junction bases not matched to a gene: 5. CDR3 size: 16 residues. CDR1 is GEAIGNYY and CDR2 is EKD in the germline V gene. CDR3 bases: TGTGCCTGTGACACCGTGGGGGATAATCCCACCGATAAACTCATCTTT. Its protein product is CACDTVGDNPTDKLIF.

As to this clone: A far larger clone is a single base away, which makes a read error likely. The sample contains more than one DNA sequence encoding this CDR3. V and J are TRDV2 and TRDJ1; 8 bases are shared with TRDD3. Per the germline V gene, CDR1 is GEAIGNYY and CDR2 is EKD. The CDR3 has 17 amino acids. In nucleotides, the CDR3 is TGTGCCTGTGACACCGGGGATCACTGGGGGTACACCGATAAGCTCATCTTT. Protein sequence: CACDTGDHWGYTDKLIF.

In its sample, this clone was seen a few times. A far larger clone is off by one base, so a read error is likely. The same CDR3 is also encoded by other DNA sequences in this sample. The chain employs TRDV2 and TRDJ1, with TRDD3 identical over 11 bases. The CDR3 has 18 residues. Germline values: CDR1 GEAIGNYY, CDR2 EKD. The CDR3 coding sequence is TGTGCCTGTGACCTACTGGGGGATATCAGGGAGGGCACCGATAAGCTCATCTTT. It is translated as CACDLLGDIREGTDKLIF.

For this clone: This probably arose from a read error, given a far larger clone one base away. The V and J genes are TRDV2 and TRDJ3, with TRDD3 identical over 8 bases. Germline CDR1 GEAIGNYY, CDR2 EKD. The ends lost 3 bases at V and 2 bases at J; junction bases unmatched: 8. The CDR3 totals 18 residues. CDR3: CACDALLGVTWDTRQMFF. The CDR3 DNA reads as TGTGCCTGTGACGCCTTACTGGGGGTTACCTGGGACACCCGACAGATGTTTTTC.

Concerning this clone itself: For this DNA, TCRdb reports the protein of a much larger clone, which diverges at residue 8, most likely from a read error; the protein presented here is translated directly from the DNA. The J gene is TRDJ1, the V gene TRDV3; possibly TRDD3 for D (6 bases). The CDR3 spans 15 residues. With 1 base removed from V and 4 bases from J, the gap between germline ends came to 19 bases. Germline V gives CDR1 TVYSNPD, CDR2 GDNSRS (reference sequence). The DNA for the CDR3 is TGTGCCTTTATCCTGGGGACCCCATTCGGCGATAAACTCATCTTT. Translated: CAFILGTPFGDKLIF. Supplemented by reference TRDV3 and TRDJ1, the full variable domain reads CDKVTQSSPDQTVASGSEVVLLCTYDTVYSNPDLFWYRIRPDYSFQFVFYGDNSRSEGADFTQGRFSVKHILTQKAFHLVISPVRTEDSATYYCAFILGTPFGDKLIFGKGTRVTVEP.

Details on this clone: For this DNA, TCRdb reports the protein of a much larger clone, which diverges at residue 11, most likely from a read error; the protein presented here is translated directly from the DNA. J is TRDJ2 and V is TRDV1, with 11 positions matching TRDD3. The junction had 19 bases not matched to a gene; V was cut back by 9 bases and J by 1 base. Per germline, CDR1 TSWWSYY and CDR2 QGS. The CDR3 loop spans 20 amino acids. The CDR3 DNA reads as TGTGCTCTCCTAATCCCCCTACTGGGGGATAGGACCTATTTGACAGCACAACTCTTCTTT. Its protein product is CALLIPLLGDRTYLTAQLFF.

Of note for this clone: One base separates it from a far larger clone, so it is likely a read error. The rearrangement joins TRDV2 to TRDJ3; 8 nucleotides agree with TRDD3. The CDR3 is 21 amino acids. Germline CDR1 GEAIGNYY, CDR2 EKD. CDR3 in amino acids: CACDTPSTGGQSSWGTRQMFF. The CDR3 DNA follows: TGTGCCTGTGACACCCCCAGTACTGGGGGCCAAAGCTCCTGGGGCACCCGACAGATGTTTTTC.

This clone rates as large (0.1 to 1%). The identical CDR3 is also encoded by other nucleotide sequences in the sample. This rearrangement joins TRDV1 to TRDJ1; 9 bases line up with TRDD3. The CDR3 loop spans 22 amino acids. Looked up from germline, CDR1 is TSWWSYY and CDR2 is QGS. After removal of 0 bases from V and 0 bases from J, the junction contained 20 bases not matched to a gene. CDR3 in DNA: TGTGCTCTTGGGGAACTATGCCTACCCAGTGGGGGATATTGCCCGTACACCGATAAACTCATCTTT. It yields the protein CALGELCLPSGGYCPYTDKLIF.

This clone was observed a handful of times. A read error likely explains this, since a far larger clone differs by one base. Other DNA sequences within the sample encode an identical CDR3. The CDR3 nucleotides are TGTGCCTGTGACACCCTACTGGGGGTTACCTGGGACACCCGACAGATGTTTTTC. It is translated as CACDTLLGVTWDTRQMFF. The chain carries TRDV2 and TRDJ3, with 8 bases identical to TRDD3. The CDR3 totals 18 residues. Germline V gives CDR1 GEAIGNYY, CDR2 EKD. The V gene end was trimmed by 0 bases and the J gene end by 2 bases; junction bases not matched to a gene: 5.

This clone was counted between two and nine times. This probably arose from a read error, given a far larger clone one base away. The genes are TRDV2 and TRDJ1; 11 bases match TRDD3. This CDR3 comprises 18 residues. The V gene's germline CDR1 is GEAIGNYY and CDR2 EKD. The CDR3 loop reads CACGTVGGWGIQGDKLIF. The CDR3, as DNA: TGTGCCTGTGGCACCGTAGGAGGCTGGGGGATACAAGGTGATAAACTCATCTTT.

This clone was detected a few times. A far bigger clonotype differs at one base, so this is likely a read error. In nucleotides, the CDR3 is TGTGCCTGTGACCCACTGGGGGATATCAGGGAGGGCACCGATAAACTCATCTTT. It is translated as CACDPLGDIREGTDKLIF. The rearrangement joins TRDV2 to TRDJ1, with 11 bases identical to TRDD3. Trimming removed 3 bases from V and 1 base from J; junction bases left unmatched: 12. In germline, CDR1 is GEAIGNYY, CDR2 EKD. CDR3 length: 18 residues.

A remark on this clone: A read error likely explains this, since a far larger clone differs by one base. Additional DNA sequences in this sample encode the identical CDR3. The chain couples TRDV2 to TRDJ3, with 8 positions matching TRDD3. With V trimmed by 4 bases and J by 2 bases, 9 bases remained unmatched. The CDR3 runs 18 residues. Germline V lookup: CDR1 GEAIGNYY, CDR2 EKD. The CDR3 here is CACDTLLGVTWDTRQMFF. The CDR3 nucleotides are TGTGCCTGTGATACCTTACTGGGGGTTACCTGGGACACCCGACAGATGTTTTTC.

This clone was found a few times. The CDR3 region has the DNA TGTGCCTCTTCCCTGCCTTCCTACGAAGGAAGGGACTACACCGATAAACTCATCTTT. As protein: CASSLPSYEGRDYTDKLIF. The chain couples TRDV3 to TRDJ1; 9 bases are shared with TRDD2. This CDR3 is 19 amino acids long. J gave up 0 bases and V 4 bases, and 21 bases lay outside the gene matches. Per germline, CDR1 TVYSNPD and CDR2 GDNSRS (reference sequence).

In regard to this clone: This DNA translates differently at residue 19 from the TCRdb protein, which is that of a much larger clone; a read error is likely, and the protein shown is the DNA's own translation. The chain couples TRDV1 to TRDJ1; D may match TRDD2 or TRDD3 (7 bases each). The CDR3 sequence is 21 residues long. The germline CDR1 and CDR2 sequences are TSWWSYY and QGS. The DNA of the CDR3 is TGTGCTCTTGGGGAGGTCTTCCTAAGGTCTTCTGGGGGTCAGTACACCGATAAACACATCTTT. Its protein product is CALGEVFLRSSGGQYTDKHIF.